The clone carrying this T cell receptor beta chain is labeled as medium-sized. Its antigen remains unidentified. Time point meaning: sample taken at primary tumor resection. These data belong to a study of spatial heterogeneity in lung cancer. TCRdb analysed the 5' RACE reads with MiXCR anew, one entry per CDR3 protein. The sample lists roughly 5,000 distinct CDR3 sequences; 7.8% were seen once. General study results and limits: For expanded intratumoral alpha and beta TCRs, counts tracked tumor mutation counts. Quantities of ubiquitous and regional expanded TCRs paralleled ubiquitous and regional nonsynonymous mutations, respectively.

The sample was lung tumor tissue, taken at surgery. The clonotype originates from a female donor with early-stage non-small cell lung cancer.

The chain's CDR3 is CASSPRQGAMSGANVLTF. The CDR3, as DNA: TGTGCCAGCAGTCCCAGACAGGGGGCGATGTCTGGGGCCAACGTCCTGACTTTC. The chain carries TRBV6-1 and TRBJ2-6; 10 nucleotides line up with TRBD1. Trimming took 5 bases from V and 1 from J; bases not matched to a gene: 8. This CDR3 is 18 amino acids long. Germline V gives CDR1 MNHNS, CDR2 SASEGT.